The T cell receptor beta chain described here comes from a study of blood T cell repertoires in COVID-19. The CDR3 runs to 15 residues. Looked up from germline, CDR1 is LGHDT and CDR2 is YNNKEL (reference sequence). Trimming cost V 1 base and J 6 bases; bases outside gene matches: 3. Clones were read by immunoSEQ multiplex PCR, and TCRdb kept only the in-frame ones, dropping some. The sample includes approximately 70,000 clones, approximately 90% seen only once; the top ten take just over 5%. The sequencing input was peripheral blood. The rearrangement links TRBV3-1 (or the pseudogene TRBV3-2) to TRBJ1-5, with 10 positions matching TRBD1. The clonotype comes from a woman aged 18-30 years with acute or convalescent COVID-19. The CDR3 DNA is TGTGCCAGCAGCCAAGGACAGGGGGCCCGTCAGCCCCAGCATTTT. This codes for CASSQGQGARQPQHF.